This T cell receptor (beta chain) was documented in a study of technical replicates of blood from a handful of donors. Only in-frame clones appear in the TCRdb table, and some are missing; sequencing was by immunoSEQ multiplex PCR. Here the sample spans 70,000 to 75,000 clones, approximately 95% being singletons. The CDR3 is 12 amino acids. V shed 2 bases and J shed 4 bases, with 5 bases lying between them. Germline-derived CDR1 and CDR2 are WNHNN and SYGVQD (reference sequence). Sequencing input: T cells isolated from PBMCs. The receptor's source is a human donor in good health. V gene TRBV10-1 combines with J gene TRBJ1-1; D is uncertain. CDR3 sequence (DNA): TGCGCCAGCAGTGAGGGGAGCACTGAAGCTTTCTTT. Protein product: CASSEGSTEAFF.